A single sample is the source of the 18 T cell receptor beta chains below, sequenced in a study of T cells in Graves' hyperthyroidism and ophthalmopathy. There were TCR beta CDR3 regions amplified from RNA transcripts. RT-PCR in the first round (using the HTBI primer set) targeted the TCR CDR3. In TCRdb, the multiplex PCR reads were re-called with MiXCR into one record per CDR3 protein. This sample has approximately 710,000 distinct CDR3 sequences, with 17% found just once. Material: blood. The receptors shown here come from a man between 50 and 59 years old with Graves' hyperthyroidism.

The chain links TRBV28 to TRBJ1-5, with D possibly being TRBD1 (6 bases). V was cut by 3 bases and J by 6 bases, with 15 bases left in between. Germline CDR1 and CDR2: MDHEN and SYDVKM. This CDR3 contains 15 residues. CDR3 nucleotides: TGTGCCAGCAGTTTCAGGGGTTTAGGGAGTCAGCCCCAGCATTTT. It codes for CASSFRGLGSQPQHF.

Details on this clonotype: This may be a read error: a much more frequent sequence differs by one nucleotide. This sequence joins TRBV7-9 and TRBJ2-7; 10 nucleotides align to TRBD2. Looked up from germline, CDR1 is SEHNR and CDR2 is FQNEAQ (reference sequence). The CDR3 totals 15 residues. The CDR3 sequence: CTSSPGLAAFGEQYF. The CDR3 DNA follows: TGTACCAGCAGCCCCGGACTAGCGGCCTTCGGCGAGCAGTACTTC.

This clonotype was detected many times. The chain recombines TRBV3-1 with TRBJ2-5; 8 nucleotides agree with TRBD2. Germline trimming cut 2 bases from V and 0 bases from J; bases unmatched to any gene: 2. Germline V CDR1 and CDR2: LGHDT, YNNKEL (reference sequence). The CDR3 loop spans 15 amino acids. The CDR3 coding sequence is TGTGCCAGCAGCCAAACTAGCGGACACCAAGAGACCCAGTACTTC. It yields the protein CASSQTSGHQETQYF.

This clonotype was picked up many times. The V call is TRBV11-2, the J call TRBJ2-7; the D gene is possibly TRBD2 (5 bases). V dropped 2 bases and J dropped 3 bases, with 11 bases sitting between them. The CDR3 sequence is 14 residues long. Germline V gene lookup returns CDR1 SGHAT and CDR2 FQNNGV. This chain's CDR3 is CASSLSRGFYEQYF. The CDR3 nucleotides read TGTGCCAGCAGCTTATCCCGGGGTTTCTACGAGCAGTACTTC. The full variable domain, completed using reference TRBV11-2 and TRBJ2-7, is EAGVAQSPRYKIIEKRQSVAFWCNPISGHATLYWYQQILGQGPKLLIQFQNNGVVDDSQLPKDRFSAERLKGVDSTLKIQPAKLEDSAVYLCASSLSRGFYEQYFGPGTRLTVT.

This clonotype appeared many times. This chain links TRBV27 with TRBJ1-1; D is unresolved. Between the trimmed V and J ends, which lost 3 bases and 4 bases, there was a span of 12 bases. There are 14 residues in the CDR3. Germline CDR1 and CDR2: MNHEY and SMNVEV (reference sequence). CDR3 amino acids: CASSFSGRTTEAFF. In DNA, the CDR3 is TGTGCCAGCAGTTTTAGTGGGAGGACCACTGAAGCTTTCTTT.

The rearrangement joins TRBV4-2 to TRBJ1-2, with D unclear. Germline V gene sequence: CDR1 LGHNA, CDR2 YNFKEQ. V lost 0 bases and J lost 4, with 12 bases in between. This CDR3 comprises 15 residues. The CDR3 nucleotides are TGTGCCAGCAGCCAAGAGCTGTCAACGGGCTATGGCTACACCTTC. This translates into CASSQELSTGYGYTF.

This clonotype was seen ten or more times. The CDR3: CASSLAGRDTEAFF. In DNA, the CDR3 is TGTGCCAGCAGTTTGGCAGGGAGAGATACTGAAGCTTTCTTT. The V call is TRBV12-3 or TRBV12-4, the J call TRBJ1-1; D is possibly TRBD1 (5 bases). V lost 3 bases and J lost 5, with 13 bases in between. CDR3 length: 14 amino acids.

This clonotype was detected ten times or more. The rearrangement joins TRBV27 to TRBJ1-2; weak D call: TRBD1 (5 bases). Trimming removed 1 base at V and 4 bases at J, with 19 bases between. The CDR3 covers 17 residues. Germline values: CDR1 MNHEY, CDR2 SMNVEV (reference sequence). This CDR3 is CASSLFSFPGGSYGYTF. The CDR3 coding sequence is TGTGCCAGCAGTTTATTTTCCTTCCCCGGGGGTAGCTATGGCTACACCTTC.

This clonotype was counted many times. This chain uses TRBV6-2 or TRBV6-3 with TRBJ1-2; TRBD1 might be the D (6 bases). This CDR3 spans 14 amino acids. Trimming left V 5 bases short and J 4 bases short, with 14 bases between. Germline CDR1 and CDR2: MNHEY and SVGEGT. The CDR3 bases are TGTGCCAGCAGTCCGGGACACTTCGGCTATGGCTACACCTTC. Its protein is CASSPGHFGYGYTF.

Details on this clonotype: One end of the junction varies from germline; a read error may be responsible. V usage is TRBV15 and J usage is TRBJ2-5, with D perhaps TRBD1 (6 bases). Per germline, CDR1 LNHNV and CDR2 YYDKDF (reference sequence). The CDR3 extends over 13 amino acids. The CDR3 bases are TGTGCCACCAGCAGAGATAAGGGGGAAGGACCAAACTTC. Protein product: CATSRDKGEGPNF.

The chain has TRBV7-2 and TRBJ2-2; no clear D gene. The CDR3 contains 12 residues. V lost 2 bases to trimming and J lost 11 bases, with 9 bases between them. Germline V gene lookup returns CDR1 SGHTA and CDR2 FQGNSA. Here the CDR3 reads CASSLYSDELFF. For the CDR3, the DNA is TGTGCCAGCAGCTTATACTCAGATGAGCTGTTTTTT. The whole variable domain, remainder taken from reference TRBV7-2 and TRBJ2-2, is GAGVSQSPSNKVTEKGKDVELRCDPISGHTALYWYRQSLGQGLEFLIYFQGNSAPDKSGLPSDRFSAERTGGSVSTLTIQRTQQEDSAVYLCASSLYSDELFFGEGSRLTVL.

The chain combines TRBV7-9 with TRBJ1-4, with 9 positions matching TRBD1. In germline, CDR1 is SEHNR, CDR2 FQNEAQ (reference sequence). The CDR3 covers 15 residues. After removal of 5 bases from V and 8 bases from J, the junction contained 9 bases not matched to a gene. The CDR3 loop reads CASSPPGQGREKLFF. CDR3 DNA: TGTGCCAGCAGCCCTCCGGGACAGGGTAGAGAAAAACTGTTTTTT.

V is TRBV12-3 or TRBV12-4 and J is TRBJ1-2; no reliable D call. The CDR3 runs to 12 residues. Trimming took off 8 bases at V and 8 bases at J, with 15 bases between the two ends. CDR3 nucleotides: TGTGCCAGCGGATGGAGTTCCTCCGGCTACACCTTC. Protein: CASGWSSSGYTF.

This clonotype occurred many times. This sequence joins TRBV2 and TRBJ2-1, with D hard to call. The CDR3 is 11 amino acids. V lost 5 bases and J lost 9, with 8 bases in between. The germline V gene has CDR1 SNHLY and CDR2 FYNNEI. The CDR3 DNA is TGTGCCAGCAGTCCTCTGTCTGAGCAGTTCTTC. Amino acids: CASSPLSEQFF. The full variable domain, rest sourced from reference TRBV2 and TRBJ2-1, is EPEVTQTPSHQVTQMGQEVILRCVPISNHLYFYWYRQILGQKVEFLVSFYNNEISEKSEIFDDQFSVERPDGSNFTLKIRSTKLEDSAMYFCASSPLSEQFFGPGTRLTVL.

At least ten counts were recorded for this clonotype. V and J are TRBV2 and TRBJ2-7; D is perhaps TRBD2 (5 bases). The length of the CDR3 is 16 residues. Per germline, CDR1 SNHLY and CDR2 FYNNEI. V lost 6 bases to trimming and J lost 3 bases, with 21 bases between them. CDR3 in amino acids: CASRAGVAGDFYEQYF. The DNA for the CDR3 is TGTGCCAGCAGAGCCGGGGTGGCGGGTGACTTCTACGAGCAGTACTTC.

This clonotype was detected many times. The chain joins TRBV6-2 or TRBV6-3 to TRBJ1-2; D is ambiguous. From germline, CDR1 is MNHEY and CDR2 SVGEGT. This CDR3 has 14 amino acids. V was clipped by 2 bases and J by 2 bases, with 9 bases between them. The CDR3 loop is CASSYGRYNYGYTF. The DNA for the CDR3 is TGTGCCAGCAGTTACGGACGGTACAACTATGGCTACACCTTC.

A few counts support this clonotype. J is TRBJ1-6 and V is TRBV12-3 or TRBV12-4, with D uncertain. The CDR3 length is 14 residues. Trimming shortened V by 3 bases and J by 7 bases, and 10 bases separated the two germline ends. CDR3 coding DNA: TGTGCCAGCAGTTTGAGGAGAGACAATTCACCCCTCCACTTT. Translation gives CASSLRRDNSPLHF.

CDR3 region: CSVESRDRGGNTIYF. CDR3 in DNA: TGCAGCGTTGAAAGCCGGGACAGGGGGGGAAACACCATATATTTT. J is TRBJ1-3 and V is TRBV29-1; 11 positions match TRBD1. Unmatched junction bases numbered 4, after V lost 2 bases and J lost 4 bases. Germline lookup yields CDR1 SQVTM and CDR2 ANQGSEA. This CDR3 comprises 15 residues.